The next 16 T cell receptor beta chains were all read from a single sample in a study of OX40 agonist ivuxolimab in advanced cancers. TCRdb keeps only in-frame clones here, not all; method: immunoSEQ multiplex PCR. The sample has 39,000 or so clones, about 90% seen once. The sample here was CD4+ or CD8+ T cells sorted from blood, taken in a trial of the OX40 agonist ivuxolimab. All receptors come from an adult with an advanced solid tumor such as melanoma, head and neck, liver or kidney cancer.

The chain joins TRBV19 to TRBJ2-7; 7 bases match TRBD1. Germline V gives CDR1 LNHDA, CDR2 SQIVND (reference sequence). Trimming at V came to 4 bases and at J to 3 bases, leaving 3 bases not matched to a gene. The CDR3 is 13 amino acids. CDR3 loop: CASSTGQNYEQYF. The CDR3 DNA reads as TGTGCCAGTAGTACGGGACAGAACTACGAGCAGTACTTC.

The chain links TRBV27 to TRBJ2-3; D is uncertain. This CDR3 comprises 16 residues. Germline V gene data show CDR1 as MNHEY and CDR2 as SMNVEV (reference sequence). V shed 1 base and J shed 0 bases, with 11 bases lying between them. The CDR3 DNA follows: TGTGCCAGCAGTTTATGGGTCGCTACTAGCACAGATACGCAGTATTTT. Translated: CASSLWVATSTDTQYF.

The chain couples TRBV6-5 to TRBJ2-1; D is ambiguous. The CDR3 has 14 residues. Trimming pared 7 bases from V and 0 bases from J, leaving 10 bases between. Germline V lookup: CDR1 MNHEY, CDR2 SVGAGI. CDR3 protein: CASKHPSSYNEQFF. In nucleotides, the CDR3 is TGTGCCAGCAAACATCCCAGCTCCTACAATGAGCAGTTCTTC.

The rearrangement joins TRBV7-2 to TRBJ1-2, with a tentative D call TRBD1 (5 bases). Germline loops: CDR1 SGHTA, CDR2 FQGNSA. The CDR3 has 14 amino acids. Trimming cost V 6 bases and J 3 bases, with 14 bases left between them. The CDR3, as DNA: TGTGCCAGCAGACCCAGCAGGGTTGACTATGGCTACACCTTC. Its protein is CASRPSRVDYGYTF.

The chain combines TRBV9 with TRBJ2-7, with TRBD2 matching 9 bases. CDR3 length equals 17 residues. Unmatched junction bases numbered 9, after V lost 0 bases and J lost 2 bases. Germline V CDR1 and CDR2: SGDLS, YYNGEE. CDR3 loop: CASSVGGGASGTYEQYF. DNA for the CDR3: TGTGCCAGCAGCGTAGGGGGTGGAGCTAGCGGGACCTACGAGCAGTACTTC.

By share, this clone counts as medium-sized (0.01 to 0.1%). CDR3 region: CSVVRAASGNTIYF. In DNA, the CDR3 is TGCAGCGTCGTTCGGGCGGCCTCTGGAAACACCATATATTTT. This rearrangement joins TRBV29-1 to TRBJ1-3; D remains unclear. The CDR3 is made up of 14 amino acids. Germline CDR1 is SQVTM and CDR2 is ANQGSEA. V was shortened by 6 bases and J by 0 bases, with 12 bases between the two germline ends.

The chain recombines TRBV7-9 with TRBJ2-3; D possibly corresponds to TRBD1 (6 bases). This CDR3 spans 16 amino acids. Trimming removed 5 bases at V and 2 bases at J, with 17 bases between. The germline V gene has CDR1 SEHNR and CDR2 FQNEAQ (reference sequence). The chain's CDR3 is CASSPWTASVTDTQYF. The CDR3 DNA follows: TGTGCCAGCAGCCCCTGGACAGCCTCCGTCACAGATACGCAGTATTTT.

The chain recombines TRBV28 with TRBJ2-1, with D perhaps matching TRBD2 (6 bases). The CDR3 totals 12 residues. Between the trimmed V and J ends, which lost 7 bases and 3 bases, there was a span of 7 bases. Germline CDR1 and CDR2: MDHEN and SYDVKM. The CDR3 bases are TGTGCCAGCACGACTAGCTACAATGAGCAGTTCTTC. Translated, it gives CASTTSYNEQFF.

This rearrangement joins TRBV5-4 to TRBJ2-3; maybe TRBD2 (5 bases). V was shortened by 2 bases and J by 5 bases, with 15 bases between the two germline ends. There are 15 residues in the CDR3. CDR1 is SGHNT and CDR2 is YYREEE in the germline V gene (reference sequence). The CDR3 here is CASSFDYRPQDTQYF. The CDR3 coding sequence is TGTGCCAGCAGCTTCGACTATCGACCACAAGATACGCAGTATTTT.

This sequence joins TRBV7-3 and TRBJ2-5, with D perhaps TRBD1 (6 bases). V lost 7 bases and J 5 bases, leaving 29 bases between the germline ends. From germline, CDR1 is SGHTA and CDR2 FQGTGA. The length of the CDR3 is 18 residues. CDR3: CASTAWGRGRLGGETQYF. CDR3 sequence (DNA): TGTGCCAGCACCGCTTGGGGCAGGGGTCGACTTGGGGGCGAGACCCAGTACTTC.

The chain combines TRBV29-1 with TRBJ2-7; TRBD1 matches at 11 bases. V lost 2 bases to trimming and J lost 0 bases; unmatched junction nucleotides: 3. The CDR3 has 15 amino acids. The germline V gene encodes CDR1 SQVTM and CDR2 ANQGSEA. CDR3 amino acids: CSVEPGTGGSYEQYF. CDR3 sequence (DNA): TGCAGCGTTGAACCCGGGACAGGGGGCTCCTACGAGCAGTACTTC.

The gene calls are TRBV2 and TRBJ2-7, with a tentative D call TRBD2 (5 bases). The CDR3 spans 16 residues. From germline, CDR1 is SNHLY and CDR2 FYNNEI. Trimming pared 4 bases from V and 5 bases from J, leaving 21 bases between. This CDR3 reads CASSALAMPSTDEQYF. The CDR3, as DNA: TGTGCCAGCAGTGCCCTAGCTATGCCGTCTACCGACGAGCAGTACTTC.

This clone was seen a handful of times. The chain links TRBV29-1 to TRBJ2-5; 8 positions agree with TRBD2. This CDR3 comprises 17 residues. Germline V CDR1 and CDR2: SQVTM, ANQGSEA. Losses at the gene ends were 0 bases for V and 5 bases for J; bases not matched to a gene: 14. CDR3 nucleotide sequence: TGCAGCGTTGAAGATCTGATCGGGAGGGTTAAGATGGAGACCCAGTACTTC. This gives the protein CSVEDLIGRVKMETQYF.

The chain combines TRBV4-2 with TRBJ2-1; 7 nucleotides match TRBD1. CDR3 length equals 14 residues. Germline assignment: CDR1 LGHNA and CDR2 YNFKEQ. J lost 5 bases, V lost 3 bases, and 4 bases had no gene match. The CDR3 protein is CASSHPGQDNEQFF. CDR3 in DNA: TGTGCCAGCAGCCATCCAGGACAGGACAATGAGCAGTTCTTC.

This chain joins TRBV29-1 and TRBJ2-1, with 11 nucleotides matching TRBD2. The V and J ends lost 6 bases and 5 bases, in that order; junction bases with no gene match: 9. The CDR3 is 15 amino acids. Germline V lookup: CDR1 SQVTM, CDR2 ANQGSEA. The CDR3 reads CSVRETSGRNNEQFF. In nucleotides, the CDR3 is TGCAGCGTAAGGGAAACTAGCGGGAGAAACAATGAGCAGTTCTTC.

V gene TRBV6-4 combines with J gene TRBJ1-6, with 8 positions matching TRBD1. V was clipped by 6 bases and J by 16 bases; unmatched bases: 5. This CDR3 comprises 11 residues. Germline CDR1 and CDR2: MRHNA and SNTAGT. CDR3 sequence reads: CASRGTGLLHF. In nucleotides, the CDR3 is TGTGCCAGCAGGGGGACAGGCCTTCTCCACTTT.